This T cell receptor beta chain comes out of a study of blood T cell repertoires in COVID-19. Study details: Sites across the United States, Italy and Spain contributed samples from acute and convalescent COVID-19. T cells, B-cell-depleted T cells, or PBMCs supplied cDNA or gDNA.

Original processing methods: From reference gene primer amplification, estimates of nucleated cell counts were derived. The protocol was immunoSEQ multiplex PCR, while the TCRdb copy is restricted to in-frame clones and leaves out a portion. V, J and clone size were drawn from that table, and D and trimming were deduced from the DNA. This repertoire shows about 260,000 clones, roughly 84% found once; its top ten account for 8.6%. This clone appeared a single time. Losses at the gene ends were 2 bases for V and 0 bases for J; bases not matched to a gene: 9. The germline gives CDR1 LGHDT, CDR2 YNNKEL (reference sequence). This CDR3 is 18 amino acids long.

The receptor's source is a human donor in a cohort sampled during active COVID-19. The chain carries TRBV3-1 (or the pseudogene TRBV3-2) and TRBJ2-1; 8 bases fit TRBD2. Sample: peripheral blood. The CDR3 loop reads CASSQFPPLADSYNEQFF. The CDR3 region has the DNA TGTGCCAGCAGCCAATTTCCCCCACTAGCGGACTCCTACAATGAGCAGTTCTTC.